The 8 T cell receptor beta chains presented below share a single source sample, sequenced in a study of blood T cell repertoires in COVID-19. The data were produced by immunoSEQ multiplex PCR, yet TCRdb's version contains in-frame clones alone and is incomplete. Here the sample spans 55,000 to 80,000 clones, roughly 87% being singletons. Sequencing input: peripheral blood. These receptor sequences come from a man between 45 and 60 years old with active COVID-19.

Here the CDR3 reads CASSIRSQGTYNEQFF. CDR3 in DNA: TGTGCCAGTAGTATTCGATCGCAGGGGACCTACAATGAGCAGTTCTTC. V and J are TRBV19 and TRBJ2-1; perhaps TRBD1 as D (6 bases). The V and J ends lost 3 bases and 2 bases respectively, with 14 bases between them. The V gene's germline CDR1 is LNHDA and CDR2 SQIVND (reference sequence). The CDR3 totals 16 residues.

The chain combines TRBV10-3 with TRBJ2-3; D perhaps matches TRBD2 (7 bases). The V gene's germline CDR1 is ENHRY and CDR2 SYGVKD. The germline V and J ends were trimmed by 4 bases and 0 bases, with 14 bases remaining between them. This CDR3 has 16 amino acids. In nucleotides, the CDR3 is TGTGCCATCAGTGCGAACCGGGGGGCCAGCACAGATACGCAGTATTTT. Translation: CAISANRGASTDTQYF.

V usage is TRBV11-2 and J usage is TRBJ2-5, with TRBD1 matching over 11 bases. The CDR3 covers 17 residues. Per germline, CDR1 SGHAT and CDR2 FQNNGV. V shed 5 bases and J 5 bases; nucleotides not matched to a gene: 13. This CDR3 reads CASSRTGGSSVAETQYF. As DNA, the CDR3 is TGTGCCAGCAGCCGGACAGGGGGCAGTTCGGTGGCGGAGACCCAGTACTTC.

The V call is TRBV3-1 (or the pseudogene TRBV3-2), the J call TRBJ1-3, with a weak D call TRBD1 (5 bases). CDR3 length: 15 amino acids. The germline CDR1 and CDR2 sequences are LGHDT and YNNKEL (reference sequence). The ends were cut back, 4 bases at V and 4 bases at J, with 14 bases in the middle. The CDR3 bases are TGTGCCAGCAGCCTTTTATCGGGGGTCGGAAACACCATATATTTT. Encoded protein: CASSLLSGVGNTIYF.

This chain connects TRBV7-9 to TRBJ2-1; TRBD1 agrees at 8 bases. Looked up from germline, CDR1 is SEHNR and CDR2 is FQNEAQ (reference sequence). The trim removed 1 base at V and 1 base at J, leaving 0 bases unmatched. The CDR3 runs 15 residues. This CDR3 is CASSLGTGSYNEQFF. CDR3 nucleotides: TGTGCCAGCAGCTTAGGGACAGGGTCCTACAATGAGCAGTTCTTC.

The chain is built from TRBV5-1 and TRBJ1-5, with 11 bases matching TRBD1. Germline V CDR1 and CDR2: SGHRS, YFSETQ. The length of the CDR3 is 18 residues. Germline trimming cut 4 bases from V and 0 bases from J; bases unmatched to any gene: 9. In nucleotides, the CDR3 is TGCGCCAGCAGCCCCGGGACAGGGGGGGCTTATAGCAATCAGCCCCAGCATTTT. Its protein product is CASSPGTGGAYSNQPQHF.

This chain links TRBV7-2 with TRBJ1-1; possibly TRBD1 for D (5 bases). Per the germline V gene, CDR1 is SGHTA and CDR2 is FQGNSA. V was trimmed by 2 bases and J by 2 bases, leaving 9 bases between them. The CDR3 consists of 14 residues. DNA of the CDR3: TGTGCCAGCAGCTTAACAAGGGGCAACACTGAAGCTTTCTTT. It codes for CASSLTRGNTEAFF.

The V and J genes are TRBV3-1 (or the pseudogene TRBV3-2) and TRBJ2-7; D gene ambiguous. The CDR3 covers 15 residues. The V and J ends lost 0 bases and 0 bases respectively, with 9 bases between them. CDR1 and CDR2 from the germline V gene are LGHDT and YNNKEL (reference sequence). The CDR3 nucleotides are TGTGCCAGCAGCCAAGATTCTCACAGCTCCTACGAGCAGTACTTC. This codes for CASSQDSHSSYEQYF.